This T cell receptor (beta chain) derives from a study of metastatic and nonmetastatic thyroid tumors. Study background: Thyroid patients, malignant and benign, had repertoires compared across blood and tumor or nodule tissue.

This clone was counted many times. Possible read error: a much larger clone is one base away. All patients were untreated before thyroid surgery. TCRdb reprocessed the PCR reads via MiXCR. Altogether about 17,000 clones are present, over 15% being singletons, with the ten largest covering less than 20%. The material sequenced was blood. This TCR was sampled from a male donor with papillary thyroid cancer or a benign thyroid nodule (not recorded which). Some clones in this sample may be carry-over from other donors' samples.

CDR3 DNA: TGTGCCAGTACCCCGGGACTAGGCGAGCAGTACTTC. Translation gives CASTPGLGEQYF. V gene TRBV2 combines with J gene TRBJ2-7; 8 nucleotides match TRBD2. Losses at the gene ends were 9 bases for V and 6 bases for J; bases not matched to a gene: 7. Germline V gene sequence: CDR1 SNHLY, CDR2 FYNNEI. This CDR3 is 12 amino acids long.